This TCR beta chain originates from a study of shared clonotypes between healthy human individuals. Regarding this clone: What it binds is not known.

Several immunoSEQ plates held equal portions of the genomic DNA taken from each subset. TCRdb's copy holds only in-frame clones and misses some; the assay was immunoSEQ multiplex PCR. The repertoire holds roughly 1.5 million clones, with 95% to 99% as singletons. Investigators divided CD4+ cells into CD45RA+ naive and CD45RA-negative memory subsets. The CDR3 has 17 residues. V was shortened by 6 bases and J by 0 bases, with 18 bases between the two germline ends. Germline V lookup: CDR1 MNHEY, CDR2 SMNVEV (reference sequence). Study-level results: The genetic and exposure-history diversity represented was limited by few donors.

The sample consisted of naive CD4+ T cells sorted from blood. Subset of the sample: CD45RA+ positively selected. The chain joins TRBV27 to TRBJ2-1; D is unresolved. The clonotype comes from a young man in good health. The CDR3 here is CASRRRFQESSYNEQFF. The CDR3 region has the DNA TGTGCCAGCAGGCGACGATTCCAGGAATCCTCCTACAATGAGCAGTTCTTC.